These 32 T cell receptor beta chains share one sample of origin, sequenced in a study of spatial heterogeneity in lung cancer. Time point denoted: sample taken at primary tumor resection. Unsorted whole RNA samples from tumor, nontumor lung or frozen PBMC were sequenced. TCRdb reprocessed the 5' RACE reads via MiXCR and lists one record per CDR3 protein. Of about 45,000 distinct CDR3 sequences in the sample, roughly 13% are singletons; the top ten hold 55% to 60%. Sequencing used PBMCs, obtained at surgery. The receptor set was obtained from a male donor with early-stage non-small cell lung cancer.

The genes are TRBV7-9 and TRBJ1-3; no firm D call. Germline CDR1 SEHNR, CDR2 FQNEAQ (reference sequence). CDR3 length: 12 amino acids. V lost 2 bases and J 8 bases, leaving 7 bases between the germline ends. CDR3 coding DNA: TGTGCCAGCAGCTTATTAGGAGACACCATATATTTT. It yields the protein CASSLLGDTIYF. The full variable domain, in which reference TRBV7-9 and TRBJ1-3 provide the parts outside the CDR3, is DTGVSQNPRHKITKRGQNVTFRCDPISEHNRLYWYRQTLGQGPEFLTYFQNEAQLEKSRLLSDRFSAERPKGSFSTLEIQRTEQGDSAMYLCASSLLGDTIYFGEGSWLTVV.

This clonotype was found a few times. The J gene is TRBJ2-1, the V gene TRBV20-1; 7 bases line up with TRBD2. The V gene's germline CDR1 is DFQATT and CDR2 SNEGSKA (reference sequence). CDR3 length equals 13 residues. After removal of 2 bases from V and 5 bases from J, the junction contained 3 bases not matched to a gene. CDR3 sequence reads: CSARTGGHNEQFF. In DNA, the CDR3 is TGCAGTGCTAGAACGGGGGGTCACAATGAGCAGTTCTTC.

The rearrangement links TRBV6-2 or TRBV6-3 to TRBJ1-4, with 9 bases lining up with TRBD1. Germline CDR1 and CDR2: MNHEY and SVGEGT. V was pared by 0 bases and J by 7 bases, with 6 bases of the junction left unmatched. CDR3 length equals 16 residues. The CDR3 loop reads CASSYSGDRDGEKLFF. CDR3 nucleotides: TGTGCCAGCAGTTACTCGGGGGACAGGGACGGTGAAAAACTGTTTTTT.

This clonotype was counted at least ten times. CDR3 bases: TGTGCCAGCAGCTTATTCCGCTACAATGAGCAGTTCTTC. Translating gives CASSLFRYNEQFF. The V and J genes are TRBV7-2 and TRBJ2-1; D is uncertain. Germline loops: CDR1 SGHTA, CDR2 FQGNSA. This CDR3 has 13 amino acids. V shed 2 bases and J shed 3 bases, with 5 bases lying between them.

This chain joins TRBV20-1 and TRBJ2-7; 8 bases match TRBD1. Losses at the gene ends were 1 base for V and 3 bases for J; bases not matched to a gene: 2. Germline V gene lookup returns CDR1 DFQATT and CDR2 SNEGSKA (reference sequence). This CDR3 comprises 13 residues. The CDR3 region has the DNA TGCAGTGCTAGAGGGGACAGGTACTACGAGCAGTACTTC. This sequence encodes CSARGDRYYEQYF.

The sample holds many counts of this clonotype. V usage is TRBV28 and J usage is TRBJ2-7, with 9 bases identical to TRBD1. Unmatched junction bases numbered 11, after V lost 7 bases and J lost 7 bases. The CDR3 has 14 residues. Germline V lookup: CDR1 MDHEN, CDR2 SYDVKM. The CDR3 reads CASKILQGASEQYF. The CDR3 DNA sequence: TGTGCCAGCAAAATTCTACAGGGGGCGAGTGAGCAGTACTTC.

As regards this clonotype: Its ends do not fully match the called genes, so a read error is possible. This sequence joins TRBV28 and TRBJ2-1; D is ambiguous. CDR3 size: 14 residues. Germline assignment: CDR1 MDHEN and CDR2 SYDVKM. This CDR3 reads CASSPGSSYNKQFF. DNA for the CDR3: TGTGCCAGCAGCCCCGGATCCTCCTACAATAAGCAGTTCTTC.

This rearrangement joins TRBV7-8 to TRBJ1-1; unclear D gene. The germline gives CDR1 SGHVS, CDR2 FQNEAQ. The CDR3 loop spans 14 amino acids. V lost 5 bases and J 0 bases, leaving 10 bases between the germline ends. The CDR3 protein is CASSPDGLNTEAFF. The CDR3 DNA sequence: TGTGCCAGCAGCCCGGACGGGCTGAACACTGAAGCTTTCTTT.

This clonotype was observed once. The chain carries TRBV3-1 and TRBJ2-3; TRBD1 matches at 8 bases. Germline loops: CDR1 LGHDT, CDR2 YNNKEL (reference sequence). J was trimmed by 15 bases and V by 0 bases; bases with no gene match: 5. This CDR3 contains 12 residues. The DNA of the CDR3 is TGTGCCAGCAGCCAAGATGTGGGACAGGAATATTTT. Its protein product is CASSQDVGQEYF.

This clonotype has just a few counts. The chain recombines TRBV21-1 with TRBJ2-3. TRBV21-1 is classified as a pseudogene. The CDR3 covers 11 residues. The CDR3 region is CASSNKDTQYF. CDR3 nucleotide sequence: TGTGCCAGCAGCAATAAGGATACGCAGTATTTT.

At least ten counts were recorded for this clonotype. This chain uses TRBV12-3 or TRBV12-4 with TRBJ1-1; D perhaps matches TRBD1 (5 bases). Trimming shortened V by 7 bases and J by 3 bases, and 12 bases separated the two germline ends. CDR3 length: 13 residues. CDR3 region: CASTPGADTEAFF. Here the CDR3 DNA reads TGTGCCAGCACCCCTGGGGCCGACACTGAAGCTTTCTTT.

This clonotype was detected many times. The rearrangement joins TRBV9 to TRBJ2-3, with a weak D call TRBD2 (5 bases). Deletions cut 0 bases from V and 9 bases from J, with 14 bases between. The germline V gene has CDR1 SGDLS and CDR2 YYNGEE. CDR3 size: 14 residues. The CDR3 coding sequence is TGTGCCAGCAGCGTAGAGGCTAGCCCCAGCACGCAGTATTTT. Residues: CASSVEASPSTQYF.

As regards this clonotype: This may stem from a read error, because a much larger clone lies one nucleotide away. V and J are TRBV21-1 and TRBJ2-3; the table's D call of TRBD2 was not tested on the DNA. TRBV21-1 is assigned pseudogene status. The CDR3 is made up of 18 amino acids. The CDR3: CASSKAPREGLCTDTQYF. In DNA, the CDR3 is TGTGCCAGCAGCAAAGCCCCCCGGGAGGGCCTATGCACAGATACGCAGTATTTT.

This clonotype appeared a few times. The CDR3 coding sequence is TGTGCCAGCAGTGACGCGGAGCTCAATCAGCCCCAGCATTTT. Translation: CASSDAELNQPQHF. The rearrangement joins TRBV2 to TRBJ1-5, with no clear D. Germline-derived CDR1 and CDR2 are SNHLY and FYNNEI. The CDR3 loop spans 14 amino acids. V lost 3 bases and J 3 bases, leaving 9 bases between the germline ends.

This clonotype has more than one count but fewer than ten. This CDR3 reads CASPGPRTYEQYF. In DNA form, the CDR3 reads TGTGCCAGTCCGGGACCTAGAACCTACGAGCAGTACTTC. This chain links TRBV28 with TRBJ2-7; D is perhaps TRBD1 or TRBD2 (5 bases each). This CDR3 comprises 13 residues. Trimming left V 9 bases short and J 2 bases short, with 14 bases between. Per the germline V gene, CDR1 is MDHEN and CDR2 is SYDVKM.

This clonotype was counted only a few times. The CDR3 sequence: CASGGRTGQETQYF. CDR3 DNA: TGTGCCAGCGGGGGTAGGACAGGACAAGAGACCCAGTACTTC. The V and J genes are TRBV25-1 and TRBJ2-5, with TRBD1 matching over 7 bases. V gave up 8 bases and J gave up 2 bases; unmatched junction bases: 8. The CDR3 has 14 amino acids. Germline V gene data show CDR1 as MGHDK and CDR2 as SYGVNS.

This clonotype was found many times. CDR3 in DNA: TGCAGCGTACGGACCCTCACAGATACGCAGTATTTT. Protein product: CSVRTLTDTQYF. The chain couples TRBV29-1 to TRBJ2-3; D gene ambiguous. The CDR3 covers 12 residues. V gave up 6 bases and J gave up 2 bases, with 9 bases separating them. Germline V gene lookup returns CDR1 SQVTM and CDR2 ANQGSEA.

This clonotype was found many times. The chain has TRBV28 and TRBJ1-5; 7 nucleotides line up with TRBD1. With V trimmed by 4 bases and J by 2 bases, 2 bases remained unmatched. CDR1 is MDHEN, CDR2 SYDVKM, per germline. There are 14 residues in the CDR3. The DNA of the CDR3 is TGTGCCAGCAGTTCCGGACAGGGCAATCAGCCCCAGCATTTT. It specifies CASSSGQGNQPQHF. Full variable domain (outside the CDR3, taken from reference TRBV28 and TRBJ1-5): DVKVTQSSRYLVKRTGEKVFLECVQDMDHENMFWYRQDPGLGLRLIYFSYDVKMKEKGDIPEGYSVSREKKERFSLILESASTNQTSMYLCASSSGQGNQPQHFGDGTRLSIL.

This clonotype was seen ten or more times. The chain links TRBV2 to TRBJ1-5; the D gene is possibly TRBD1 (5 bases). The germline V gene encodes CDR1 SNHLY and CDR2 FYNNEI. V was shortened by 6 bases and J by 3 bases, with 9 bases between the two germline ends. This CDR3 is 13 amino acids long. CDR3 residues: CASSDSFNQPQHF. Written as DNA, the CDR3 is TGTGCCAGCAGCGACAGCTTCAATCAGCCCCAGCATTTT.

The chain links TRBV10-3 to TRBJ1-2; 9 nucleotides agree with TRBD1. V gave up 10 bases and J gave up 6 bases; unmatched junction bases: 6. CDR1 and CDR2 (germline): ENHRY, SYGVKD. The CDR3 length is 12 residues. The CDR3 sequence: CASTGGENGYTF. Here the CDR3 DNA reads TGTGCCAGTACAGGGGGCGAGAATGGCTACACCTTC.

The V and J genes are TRBV2 and TRBJ2-1; D is undetermined. The CDR3 length is 13 residues. Germline V gene sequence: CDR1 SNHLY, CDR2 FYNNEI. V shed 6 bases and J shed 0 bases, with 6 bases lying between them. CDR3 sequence reads: CASRIGSYNEQFF. The CDR3 coding sequence is TGTGCCAGCAGGATCGGCTCCTACAATGAGCAGTTCTTC.

The V gene is TRBV10-3, the J gene TRBJ2-1; 8 bases line up with TRBD2. Germline V gene lookup returns CDR1 ENHRY and CDR2 SYGVKD. The V segment lost 1 base and the J segment 1 base; nucleotides outside the gene matches: 6. This CDR3 spans 17 amino acids. DNA for the CDR3: TGTGCCATCAGTGAGTTTGCGGGAGGTGGGTCCTACAATGAGCAGTTCTTC. This translates into CAISEFAGGGSYNEQFF.

V and J are TRBV2 and TRBJ1-2; D not certain. This CDR3 comprises 13 residues. Germline V gives CDR1 SNHLY, CDR2 FYNNEI. The V and J ends lost 2 bases and 8 bases respectively, with 12 bases between them. CDR3 protein: CASSESAWGGYTF. CDR3 nucleotide sequence: TGTGCCAGCAGTGAAAGTGCGTGGGGAGGCTACACCTTC. Full variable domain (outside the CDR3, taken from reference TRBV2 and TRBJ1-2): EPEVTQTPSHQVTQMGQEVILRCVPISNHLYFYWYRQILGQKVEFLVSFYNNEISEKSEIFDDQFSVERPDGSNFTLKIRSTKLEDSAMYFCASSESAWGGYTFGSGTRLTVV.

This clonotype came up a few times. The rearrangement joins TRBV25-1 to TRBJ2-5; perhaps TRBD1 as D (6 bases). The germline gives CDR1 MGHDK, CDR2 SYGVNS. This CDR3 contains 15 residues. Trimming left V 3 bases short and J 1 base short, with 12 bases between. The CDR3 coding sequence is TGTGCCAGCAGTGATTGGCGAGGGGGCCAAGAGACCCAGTACTTC. This encodes CASSDWRGGQETQYF.

This clonotype was found a few times. The V gene is TRBV7-2, the J gene TRBJ1-1; D not certain. The V and J ends lost 1 base and 4 bases respectively, with 7 bases between them. The CDR3 covers 13 residues. Germline values: CDR1 SGHTA, CDR2 FQGNSA. CDR3: CASSLVTITEAFF. The CDR3 DNA reads TGTGCCAGCAGCTTAGTGACTATCACTGAAGCTTTCTTT.

At least ten counts were recorded for this clonotype. The chain carries TRBV28 and TRBJ2-7, with D hard to call. This CDR3 region has 12 residues. Trimming left V 4 bases short and J 4 bases short, with 8 bases between. In germline, CDR1 is MDHEN, CDR2 SYDVKM. The CDR3 loop reads CASSSTAYEQYF. The CDR3 nucleotides are TGTGCCAGCAGTTCTACCGCTTACGAGCAGTACTTC.

The V gene is TRBV6-5, the J gene TRBJ2-1; 11 bases align to TRBD1. The CDR3 is 15 amino acids. Germline CDR1 and CDR2: MNHEY and SVGAGI. Germline trimming cut 6 bases from V and 6 bases from J; bases unmatched to any gene: 7. The CDR3 sequence: CASSLTGTGGNEQFF. For the CDR3, the DNA is TGTGCCAGCAGCCTGACCGGGACAGGGGGCAATGAGCAGTTCTTC.

In this sample, this clonotype turned up a few times. V is TRBV11-1 and J is TRBJ2-7; D ambiguous. Germline V lookup: CDR1 SGHAT, CDR2 FQDESV (reference sequence). V lost 4 bases and J lost 0, with 7 bases in between. The CDR3 is made up of 13 amino acids. The CDR3 sequence: CASSSWSSYEQYF. CDR3 nucleotides: TGTGCCAGCAGCTCCTGGAGCTCCTACGAGCAGTACTTC. Full variable domain (missing parts from reference TRBV11-1 and TRBJ2-7): EAEVAQSPRYKITEKSQAVAFWCDPISGHATLYWYRQILGQGPELLVQFQDESVVDDSQLPKDRFSAERLKGVDSTLKIQPAELGDSAMYLCASSSWSSYEQYFGPGTRLTVT.

The chain links TRBV6-1 to TRBJ2-3; D is unclear. Germline V gene lookup returns CDR1 MNHNS and CDR2 SASEGT. The CDR3 has 14 amino acids. V lost 0 bases to trimming and J lost 5 bases, with 9 bases between them. CDR3 residues: CASSEAPGGDTQYF. As DNA, the CDR3 is TGTGCCAGCAGTGAAGCGCCCGGTGGAGATACGCAGTATTTT.

This clonotype was seen only a few times. This chain links TRBV20-1 with TRBJ2-1; possible D gene TRBD1, 5 bases. CDR3 length: 13 residues. CDR1 and CDR2 from the germline V gene are DFQATT and SNEGSKA (reference sequence). V lost 6 bases and J lost 0, with 9 bases in between. The CDR3 bases are TGCAGTGCACAGGTCGGCTCCTACAATGAGCAGTTCTTC. Encoded protein: CSAQVGSYNEQFF.

This chain joins TRBV20-1 and TRBJ1-5; D unclear. The V end lost 1 base, the J end lost 3 bases, and 10 bases lay between the germline ends. This CDR3 spans 14 amino acids. CDR1 is DFQATT, CDR2 SNEGSKA, per germline (reference sequence). The DNA of the CDR3 is TGCAGTGCTAGAGGTCGCCGGATCAATCAGCCCCAGCATTTT. Its protein product is CSARGRRINQPQHF.

This clonotype came up a few times. V gene TRBV15 combines with J gene TRBJ2-6; 12 nucleotides match TRBD1. This CDR3 has 18 residues. Looked up from germline, CDR1 is LNHNV and CDR2 is YYDKDF (reference sequence). V was clipped by 3 bases and J by 4 bases; unmatched bases: 7. The CDR3 DNA reads as TGTGCCACCAGCAGGACCGGGACAGGGGGCTCCGGGGCCAACGTCCTGACTTTC. This codes for CATSRTGTGGSGANVLTF.